The T cell receptor (beta chain) under discussion was sequenced for a study of T cell repertoires in cytomegalovirus infection. Study-wide results and limits: Across the ex vivo response, the dominant clonotypes were HLA-C-restricted CMV-specific TCR beta clonotypes.

TCRdb recomputed calls from the reads with MiXCR, one row per CDR3 protein. The sample lists approximately 260,000 distinct CDR3 sequences; approximately 15% were seen once. Points on this clonotype: What it recognizes is unknown.

The CDR3 length is 15 residues. Trimming removed 2 bases at V and 0 bases at J, with 5 bases between. CDR1 and CDR2 (germline): SGHTA, FQGTGA. The material sequenced was CD8+ T cells from PBMCs. The genes are TRBV7-3 and TRBJ1-6, with D hard to call. This clonotype was obtained from a human donor in good health (CMV status not recorded). Some clones in this sample may be carry-over from other donors' samples. CDR3 sequence: CASSLSNSYNSPLHF. Written as DNA, the CDR3 is TGTGCCAGCAGCTTATCAAACTCCTATAATTCACCCCTCCACTTT.